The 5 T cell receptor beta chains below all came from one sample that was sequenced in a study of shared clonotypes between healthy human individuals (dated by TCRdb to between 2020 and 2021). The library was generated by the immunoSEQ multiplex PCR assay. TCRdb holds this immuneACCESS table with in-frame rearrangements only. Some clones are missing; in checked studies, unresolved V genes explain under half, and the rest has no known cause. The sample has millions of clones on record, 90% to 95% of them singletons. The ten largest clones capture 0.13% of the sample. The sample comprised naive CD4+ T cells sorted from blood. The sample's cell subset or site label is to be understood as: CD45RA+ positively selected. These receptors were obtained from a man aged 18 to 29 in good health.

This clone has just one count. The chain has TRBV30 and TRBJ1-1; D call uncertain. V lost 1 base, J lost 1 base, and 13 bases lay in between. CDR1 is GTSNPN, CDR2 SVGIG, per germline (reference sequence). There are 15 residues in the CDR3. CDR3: CAWSAVGRQNTEAFF. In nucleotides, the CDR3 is TGTGCCTGGAGTGCAGTCGGACGGCAGAACACTGAAGCTTTCTTT.

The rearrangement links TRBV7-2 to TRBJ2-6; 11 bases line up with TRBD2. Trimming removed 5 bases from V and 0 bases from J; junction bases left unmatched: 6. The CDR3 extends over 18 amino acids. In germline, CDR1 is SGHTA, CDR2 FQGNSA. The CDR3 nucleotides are TGTGCCAGCAGCACCGGGACTAGCGGAAGCTCTGGGGCCAACGTCCTGACTTTC. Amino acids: CASSTGTSGSSGANVLTF.

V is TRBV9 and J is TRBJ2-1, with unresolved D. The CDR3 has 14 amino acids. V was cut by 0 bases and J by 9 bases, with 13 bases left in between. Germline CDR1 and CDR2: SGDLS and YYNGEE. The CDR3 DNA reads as TGTGCCAGCAGCGTAGTAATGGGTACGGGTGAGCAGTTCTTC. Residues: CASSVVMGTGEQFF. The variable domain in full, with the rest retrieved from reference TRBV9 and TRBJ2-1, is DSGVTQTPKHLITATGQRVTLRCSPRSGDLSVYWYQQSLDQGLQFLIQYYNGEERAKGNILERFSAQQFPDLHSELNLSSLELGDSALYFCASSVVMGTGEQFFGPGTRLTVL.

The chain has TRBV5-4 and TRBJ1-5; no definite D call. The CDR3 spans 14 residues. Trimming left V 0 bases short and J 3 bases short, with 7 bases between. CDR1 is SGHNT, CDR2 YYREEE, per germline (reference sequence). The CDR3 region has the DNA TGTGCCAGCAGCTTGGGGCCAGACAATCAGCCCCAGCATTTT. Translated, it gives CASSLGPDNQPQHF.

CDR3 sequence: CASSPGTDEKNIQYF. The CDR3 DNA is TGTGCCAGCAGCCCAGGGACCGACGAAAAAAACATTCAGTACTTC. The V call is TRBV7-3, the J call TRBJ2-4, with D perhaps TRBD1 or TRBD2 (5 bases each). The V and J ends lost 5 bases and 4 bases respectively, with 15 bases between them. Germline CDR1 is SGHTA and CDR2 is FQGTGA. The CDR3 has 15 residues.